The rows below give T cell receptor beta chains drawn from one sample of a study of CD8+ T cells in alopecia areata. Some clones are missing from TCRdb's copy, which holds only in-frame ones; the method was immunoSEQ multiplex PCR. The sample consists of around 34,000 clones, 55% of them appearing once. Sequenced sample: NKG2D-high CD8+ T cells sorted from blood. All receptors come from a human donor with alopecia areata. The CDR3 runs from the conserved cysteine through the conserved F or W. The order of the fields is J gene, clone size, D gene, V gene, CDR3 DNA, CDR3 protein. The D gene is left open where the match is weak. Clone size appears in some rows only: once, few, many, or a class for an expanded clone.

TRBJ2-7	.	TRBD2	TRBV4-1	TGCGCCAGCAGCCGGGGACTAGCCTCCTACGAGCAGTACTTC	CASSRGLASYEQYF
TRBJ2-3	.	.	TRBV4-1	TGCGCCAGCAGCTATGGGACTCGCACAGATACGCAGTATTTT	CASSYGTRTDTQYF
TRBJ1-1	.	.	TRBV4-3	TGCGCCAGCAGCCAAGATCCAGGGATGAACACTGAAGCTTTCTTT	CASSQDPGMNTEAFF
TRBJ2-1	.	.	TRBV29-1	TGCAGCGTTGAAGGAATACAGGATGAGCAGTTCTTC	CSVEGIQDEQFF
TRBJ1-1	.	.	TRBV7-9	TGTGCCAGCAGCCCCACAGGGTTGAACACTGAAGCTTTCTTT	CASSPTGLNTEAFF
TRBJ1-5	.	.	TRBV4-3	TGCGCCAGCAGCCAAGATTGGCTTGGTGGGGGAAACCGTCAGCCCCAGCATTTT	CASSQDWLGGGNRQPQHF
TRBJ2-2	.	.	TRBV4-3	TGCGCCAGCAGCCAAGGGCGTATGGCCGGGGAGCTGTTTTTT	CASSQGRMAGELFF
TRBJ2-4	.	.	TRBV4-2	TGTGCCAGCAGCCCGGACCTAGCCAAAAACATTCAGTACTTC	CASSPDLAKNIQYF
TRBJ1-2	few	.	TRBV29-1	TGCAGCGTTGTGATAGGAACCCTCCGTGGCTACACCTTC	CSVVIGTLRGYTF
TRBJ2-7	few	.	TRBV7-9	TGTGCCAGCAGCTTTGGCTCCTACGAGCAGTACTTC	CASSFGSYEQYF
TRBJ2-1	once	.	TRBV9	TGTGCCAGCAGCGCTACAGGTAATGAGCAGTTCTTC	CASSATGNEQFF
TRBJ2-7	.	TRBD1	TRBV7-9	TGTGCCAGCAGCTTGCCGGGACAGGTCTACGAGCAGTACTTC	CASSLPGQVYEQYF
TRBJ2-1	once	.	TRBV27	TGTGCCAGCAGTTCGGTCATGCCCAGAAAGGGTGAGCAGTTCTTC	CASSSVMPRKGEQFF
TRBJ2-7	.	.	TRBV5-6	TGTGCCAGCAGCGACAAGAGGCTAGTTCTTTACGAGCAGTACTTC	CASSDKRLVLYEQYF
TRBJ2-2	.	TRBD2	TRBV4-1	TGCGCCAGCAGCCATAGCGGGGGGGCCGCCGGGGAGCTGTTTTTT	CASSHSGGAAGELFF
TRBJ2-7	.	TRBD1	TRBV13	TGTGCCAGCAGCTTAGGGACAGGGAAATACGAGCAGTACTTC	CASSLGTGKYEQYF
TRBJ2-3	.	.	TRBV21-1	TGTGCCAGCATCGACGATATGAGGGACGACACAGATACGCAGTATTTT	CASIDDMRDDTDTQYF
TRBJ2-7	once	.	TRBV27	TGTGCCAGCGGTCGAACTAGTCCGCTCTCCTACGAGCAGTACTTC	CASGRTSPLSYEQYF
TRBJ2-7	few	TRBD1	TRBV28	TGTGCCAGCAGGACGCCCGGGACAGTCTCCTACGAGCAGTACTTC	CASRTPGTVSYEQYF
TRBJ1-3	.	.	TRBV7-2	TGTGCCAGCAGCTGGTCCTCAGGGAACACCATATATTTT	CASSWSSGNTIYF
TRBJ2-5	.	TRBD2	TRBV9	TGTGCCAGCAGCTCGTCGGGAGGCGGCGGAGAGACCCAGTACTTC	CASSSSGGGGETQYF
TRBJ1-2	.	.	TRBV29-1	TGCAGCGTTGAGGGACTGGCCTATGGCTACACCTTC	CSVEGLAYGYTF
TRBJ2-2	.	.	TRBV10-2	TGCGCCAGCAGTGAGTCGGAGGGATGGACCGGGGAGCTGTTTTTT	CASSESEGWTGELFF
TRBJ1-6	few	.	TRBV9	TGTGCCAGCAGCGTAGACGGCAGCCTTAGGGCCAATTCACCCCTCCACTTT	CASSVDGSLRANSPLHF
TRBJ2-1	once	.	TRBV27	TGTGCCAGCAGTTTTATGATACCGGACAGCTACCTGAGCTCCTACAATGAGCAGTTCTTC	CASSFMIPDSYLSSYNEQFF
TRBJ2-3	.	TRBD2	TRBV5-1	TGCGCCAGCAGCTGGGCCGGACTAGCGGGAGGCGGGACAGATACGCAGTATTTT	CASSWAGLAGGGTDTQYF
TRBJ2-5	.	.	TRBV9	TGTGCCAGCAGCCTAGGGGGAGGATCCGAGACCCAGTACTTC	CASSLGGGSETQYF
TRBJ1-2	.	.	TRBV4-3	TGCGCCAGCAGCCAAGAAAGACAGAGGGTACATGGCTACACCTTC	CASSQERQRVHGYTF
TRBJ2-7	.	.	TRBV7-2	TGTGCCAGCAGCCACCCGAGCGACAGCGGGTGGTACGAGCAGTACTTC	CASSHPSDSGWYEQYF
TRBJ2-1	medium-sized	.	TRBV9	TGTGCCAGCAGCTCAGGACAGTACAATGAGCAGTTCTTC	CASSSGQYNEQFF
TRBJ2-7	.	TRBD1	TRBV7-9	TGTGCCAGCAGCTTCGGGACAGACTACGAGCAGTACTTC	CASSFGTDYEQYF
TRBJ2-7	.	.	TRBV7-6	TGTGCCAGCAGCCCGATTAACGCCGTGGAGCAGTACTTC	CASSPINAVEQYF
TRBJ2-2	.	TRBD2	TRBV7-6	TGTGCCAGCAGCTTATTAATAGCGGGAGGGCCTAGTGTCGGGGAGCTGTTTTTT	CASSLLIAGGPSVGELFF
TRBJ2-3	few	TRBD2	TRBV11-2	TGTGCCAGCAGCATCATAGCGGGGGCCACAGATACGCAGTATTTT	CASSIIAGATDTQYF
TRBJ1-2	.	TRBD1	TRBV29-1	TGCAGCGCCGTCGGACAGGGGGTTTATGGCTACACCTTC	CSAVGQGVYGYTF
TRBJ1-5	once	.	TRBV27	TGTGCCAGCAGTGCCGCGGGCTTCAATCAGCCCCAGCATTTT	CASSAAGFNQPQHF
TRBJ1-5	.	.	TRBV5-5	TGTGCCAGCAGCTTGGGAAACCAGATCCCCAATCAGCCCCAGCATTTT	CASSLGNQIPNQPQHF
TRBJ1-2	.	.	TRBV7-9	TGTGCCAGTACGGGGAGGATTGATGGCTACACCTTC	CASTGRIDGYTF
TRBJ2-7	.	TRBD1	TRBV5-1	TGCGCCAGCAGCACCCGGGACAGTCTTTCCTACGAGCAGTACTTC	CASSTRDSLSYEQYF
TRBJ2-7	.	TRBD1	TRBV4-1	TGCGCCAGCAGCCAAGTTCTTCGGACAGGGACCTACGAGCAGTACTTC	CASSQVLRTGTYEQYF
TRBJ2-1	few	.	TRBV13	TGTGCCAGCACCCCGCCGGGGAACGATGAGCAGTTCTTC	CASTPPGNDEQFF
TRBJ1-1	.	.	TRBV6-5	TGTGCCAGCAGTTACTGGCCAGCAGATGAAGCTTTCTTT	CASSYWPADEAFF
TRBJ2-5	.	TRBD2	TRBV6-5	TGTGCCAGCAGTTACTCCAAACTAGCGGGCCAAGAGACCCAGTACTTC	CASSYSKLAGQETQYF
TRBJ2-1	.	TRBD2	TRBV9	TGTGCCAGCAGCGCCCGGGGGGGCAGGGATGAGCAGTTCTTC	CASSARGGRDEQFF
TRBJ1-5	.	.	TRBV6-6	TGTGCCAGCATCAGCGCCATCAATCAGCCCCAGCATTTT	CASISAINQPQHF
TRBJ2-5	few	TRBD2	TRBV5-1	TGCGCCAGCAGATACACCGATCTAGCGGGAGTGACCCAGTACTTC	CASRYTDLAGVTQYF
TRBJ1-2	.	.	TRBV14	TGTGCCAGCAGCCAAGGTTTTCCAGATCGCTACACCTTC	CASSQGFPDRYTF
TRBJ1-1	.	.	TRBV11-2	TGTGCCAGCAGCTCGGGACCGGGCCTGAACACTGAAGCTTTCTTT	CASSSGPGLNTEAFF
TRBJ2-5	.	TRBD1	TRBV5-1	TGCGCCAGCAGCATGGACAGGGTAGCAGAGACCCAGTACTTC	CASSMDRVAETQYF
TRBJ2-1	few	TRBD1	TRBV7-9	TGTGCCAGCAGCTTAGGACCGGGACAGGCCCGTATCAATGAGCAGTTCTTC	CASSLGPGQARINEQFF
TRBJ2-1	.	.	TRBV2	TGTGCCAGCAGAGGGAATTACAATGAGCAGTTCTTC	CASRGNYNEQFF
TRBJ2-5	.	.	TRBV7-9	TGTGCCAGCAGCTACCAAGAGACCCAGTACTTC	CASSYQETQYF
TRBJ2-7	.	.	TRBV7-8	TGTGCCAGCAGCTCTTACGACAGACCGACCTACGAGCAGTACTTC	CASSSYDRPTYEQYF
TRBJ1-1	.	.	TRBV28	TGTGCCAGCAGCTCACTCTACCTGAAGGACACTGAAGCTTTCTTT	CASSSLYLKDTEAFF